This T cell receptor (beta chain) was sequenced in a study of T cells in Graves' hyperthyroidism and ophthalmopathy (dated by TCRdb to about 2019). Regarding the study in general: Peripheral blood was sampled at the time of initial diagnosis, prior to any treatment. TCR V-J signatures able to tell the groups apart were searched for in a discovery cohort of 100 patients, of whom under 45 had Graves' ophthalmopathy and around 58 had stable Graves' hyperthyroidism. In about 6 Graves' hyperthyroidism patients, the study also compared T-cell repertoires from thyroid tissue with T-cell repertoires from blood. Prospective prediction of ophthalmopathy was tested in an independent validation cohort of approximately 18 hyperthyroidism patients and some 17 patients who later progressed to ophthalmopathy. After sampling, hyperthyroidism patients received methimazole starting at 30 mg daily, and ophthalmopathy patients received high-dose intravenous methylprednisolone. The paper describes TCR Vbeta CDR3 sequencing of 130 to 150 peripheral blood samples, made up of under 50 ophthalmopathy patients, over 70 hyperthyroidism patients and 17 progressor patients. The approximately 100 discovery patients were divided at random into training and test sets in a 7:3 ratio. Study-wide conclusions, independent of this receptor: A model built on a 13 V-J signature distinguished ophthalmopathy from stable hyperthyroidism, reaching around 88% sensitivity and around 81% specificity in cross-validation and 80%/75% in testing. Most expanded thyroid clonotypes (frequency above 0.001) were also detected in blood, a finding suggesting that blood repertoires may reflect thyroid immune responses. In validation, progression to ophthalmopathy was predicted by the model with approximately 67% sensitivity and just over 72% specificity, a median of 6.5 months before onset. No statistical method was used to set the sample size in advance, and investigators knew the group allocation.

Ophthalmopathy patients had moderately to severely active disease, Clinical Activity Score of at least 3, NOSPECS grade of at least 4, and duration under 3 months. The study excluded patients with uncontrolled infections, other autoimmune diseases, pregnancy or lactation. Diagnoses relied on clinical symptoms, serum thyroxine and TRAb, thyroid ultrasound and orbital computed tomography. PBMCs were isolated from about 10 ml of fresh peripheral blood by Ficoll-Paque density gradient centrifugation. Total RNA was extracted with Trizol reagent, and quality was checked on an Agilent 2100 Bioanalyzer. The CDR3 starts with the cysteine, ends with the phenylalanine, and has 18 residues. Only the CDR3 DNA is retained, 54 bases long and in frame from the first base. Relative to germline, V is missing 5 bases and J is missing 5 bases, with 16 bases of the junction outside any gene match. In the germline V gene, CDR1 corresponds to MDHEN and CDR2 to SYDVKM.

TCR beta CDR3 regions were amplified from RNA transcripts. The TCR CDR3 was subjected to a first round of RT-PCR using the HTBI primer set and the Qiagen OneStep RT-PCR kit. The libraries were constructed in a second round of multiplex PCR and then size-selected and purified. Libraries were sequenced paired-end with 100 bp reads on an Illumina HiSeq2000. The authors' analysis ran thus. SOAPnuke was used to process the raw data, with reads discarded if the reads contained adapters or uncalled bases, had a mean Phred below 15, or lacked an exact constant-primer or identifier match. High-quality paired reads were merged using COPE v1.2.5, and each unique nucleotide sequence was defined as a clonotype. Clonotypes were aligned to IMGT TRBV, TRBD and TRBJ reference segments using MiTCR v1.1. Analysis was restricted to V-J combinations with a frequency above 0.0001, which covered 98% to 99.2% of repertoires. The TCS score was defined as F50 (clonal expansion) divided by E x V (chaos), with BLOSUM62-based TCRdist calculated between CDR3 peptides within each V-J. Welch's t-statistics and random forest reduced roughly 530 V-J features to around 14, which were used in a naive Bayes classifier (R e1071). TCRdb cleaned the public reads at Q25 with fastp, built clones with MiXCR and kept in-frame beta chains. All rows with the same CDR3 protein become a single entry with the most common DNA and genes. The V and J calls shown here were made by TCRdb, not taken from the authors' results. For this sample the table gives some 300,000 distinct CDR3 sequences, of which approximately 18% were detected only once. The ten largest clones take up under 40% of the sample.

Regarding this clonotype: The antigen it recognizes is unknown. No per-base quality is available; no much larger clone lies one base away.

The sample taken for sequencing was blood. This TCR was sampled from a middle-aged man with Graves' ophthalmopathy. The V and J segments used are TRBV28 and TRBJ1-5; the central 9 bases match TRBD1. In nucleotide form, the sequence is TGTGCCAGCAGTCCTTGGACAGGGGTGGCAAAGGTTGATCAGCCCCAGCATTTT. Translated, it gives CASSPWTGVAKVDQPQHF.